This T cell receptor beta chain is drawn from a study of shared T cell receptors in the human thymus. Sequenced by immunoSEQ multiplex PCR; TCRdb stores in-frame clones only, minus some. Of a few hundred thousand clones in the sample, approximately 95% are singletons; the top ten hold roughly 0.02%. Germline V lookup: CDR1 MDHEN, CDR2 SYDVKM. Trimming pared 5 bases from V and 11 bases from J, leaving 22 bases between. The CDR3 is 15 amino acids. The sequence derives from a human donor. The chain links TRBV28 to TRBJ1-5; D unresolved. The sample taken for sequencing was thymocytes. In DNA form, the CDR3 reads TGTGCCAGCAGTCCCCCGGACTCCTTTACCGGGGCCCAGCATTTT. This gives the protein CASSPPDSFTGAQHF.